This TCR beta chain was recovered during a study of blood T cell repertoires in COVID-19. For the study at large: Acute and convalescent COVID-19 samples came from the United States, Italy and Spain. T cells, B-cell-depleted T cells, or PBMCs provided the cDNA or gDNA that served as material.

Germline V gene lookup returns CDR1 MDHEN and CDR2 SYDVKM. V was clipped by 5 bases and J by 3 bases, with 6 bases between them. The length of the CDR3 is 12 residues. Among Cohort 3 donors, those recovered had two negative PCRs, clearance, or symptom resolution. In the original analysis: Reference gene primer amplification gave estimated nucleated cell counts. Sequenced by immunoSEQ multiplex PCR; TCRdb stores in-frame clones only, minus some. V, J and clone size are taken as reported in that table, and D and trimming were inferred from the DNA itself. The table lists 130,000 to 150,000 clones, 70% to 85% of them singletons.

V is TRBV28 and J is TRBJ2-3; the D is unclear. This clonotype originated in a man aged 50 or older who had recovered from COVID-19. The sequenced sample was PBMCs or T cells enriched from blood (not recorded which). CDR3 bases: TGTGCCAGCAGTCTAATTACAGATACGCAGTATTTT. Amino acids: CASSLITDTQYF.